The 7 T cell receptor beta chains below come from one sample, sequenced in a study of blood T cell repertoires in COVID-19. The assay was immunoSEQ multiplex PCR, and TCRdb's table has in-frame clones only and misses some. Here the sample spans 300,000 to 400,000 clones, 86% being singletons. The material sequenced was peripheral blood. These receptors all come from a woman aged 55-70 years with COVID-19, enrolled during active disease.

The genes are TRBV11-2 and TRBJ2-5; D gene unclear. This CDR3 has 14 residues. V was cut by 5 bases and J by 4 bases, with 14 bases left in between. Germline lookup yields CDR1 SGHAT and CDR2 FQNNGV. In nucleotides, the CDR3 is TGTGCCAGCAGCCCCTCTATAGCTGGAGAGACCCAGTACTTC. Its translation is CASSPSIAGETQYF.

The chain uses TRBV12-5 and TRBJ1-2; no clear D. The V gene's germline CDR1 is LGHNT and CDR2 FRNRAP. Trimming stripped 2 bases from V and 6 bases from J, with 13 bases between. This CDR3 has 14 amino acids. CDR3 nucleotide sequence: TGTGCTAGTGGTTTGATCGGGGTAATCCATGGCTACACCTTC. The encoded protein is CASGLIGVIHGYTF. The whole variable domain, remainder taken from reference TRBV12-5 and TRBJ1-2, is DARVTQTPRHKVTEMGQEVTMRCQPILGHNTVFWYRQTMMQGLELLAYFRNRAPLDDSGMPKDRFSAEMPDATLATLKIQPSEPRDSAVYFCASGLIGVIHGYTFGSGTRLTVV.

The chain carries TRBV5-4 and TRBJ2-7, with D possibly TRBD1 on 6 matching bases. Trimming left V 5 bases short and J 1 base short, with 13 bases between. Germline lookup yields CDR1 SGHNT and CDR2 YYREEE (reference sequence). The CDR3 has 14 amino acids. The CDR3 nucleotides are TGTGCCAGCAGTCCGACAGGAGAGTCCTACGAGCAGTACTTC. Amino acid sequence: CASSPTGESYEQYF.

This clone was detected only once. The CDR3 nucleotides are TGTGCCATCAGTAATATGACAGAATATAGCAATCAGCCCCAGCATTTT. It is translated as CAISNMTEYSNQPQHF. This rearrangement joins TRBV10-3 to TRBJ1-5, with D possibly being TRBD1 (5 bases). Germline assignment: CDR1 ENHRY and CDR2 SYGVKD. This CDR3 spans 16 amino acids. Trimming pared 5 bases from V and 0 bases from J, leaving 14 bases between.

V and J are TRBV27 and TRBJ1-6, with TRBD1 as a possible D gene (6 bases). Per the germline V gene, CDR1 is MNHEY and CDR2 is SMNVEV (reference sequence). V was cut by 4 bases and J by 3 bases, with 10 bases left in between. This CDR3 has 15 residues. The CDR3 reads CASSWEQGYNSPLHF. The CDR3 DNA sequence: TGTGCCAGCAGTTGGGAACAGGGCTATAATTCACCCCTCCACTTT.

The J gene is TRBJ2-2, the V gene TRBV7-3; a weak D match, TRBD1 (6 bases). The CDR3 runs to 13 residues. Trimming cost V 5 bases and J 5 bases, with 9 bases left between them. CDR1 and CDR2 from the germline V gene are SGHTA and FQGTGA. In nucleotides, the CDR3 is TGTGCCAGCAGCCAGGGGCGTACCGGGGAGCTGTTTTTT. Protein sequence: CASSQGRTGELFF.

The V call is TRBV27, the J call TRBJ2-2, with TRBD1 matching over 10 bases. This CDR3 contains 16 residues. Trimming cost V 5 bases and J 7 bases; bases outside gene matches: 10. Germline V gives CDR1 MNHEY, CDR2 SMNVEV (reference sequence). This CDR3 is CASSLKRQGAYGELFF. CDR3 coding DNA: TGTGCCAGCAGTCTAAAAAGACAGGGGGCATACGGGGAGCTGTTTTTT.